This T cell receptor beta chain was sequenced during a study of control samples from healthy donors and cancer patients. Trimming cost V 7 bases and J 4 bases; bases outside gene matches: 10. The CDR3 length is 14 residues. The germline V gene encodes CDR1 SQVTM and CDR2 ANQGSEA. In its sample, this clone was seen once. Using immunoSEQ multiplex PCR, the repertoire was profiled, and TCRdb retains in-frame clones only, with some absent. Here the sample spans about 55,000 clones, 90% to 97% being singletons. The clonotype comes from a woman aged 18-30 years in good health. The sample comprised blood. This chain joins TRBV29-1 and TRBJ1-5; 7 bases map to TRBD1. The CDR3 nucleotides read TGCAGCGCGTTGACCGGGACAGTTAATCAGCCCCAGCATTTT. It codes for CSALTGTVNQPQHF.